This T cell receptor (beta chain) was captured by sequencing in a study of Tregs in tolerant kidney transplant recipients. Study-wide results and limits: Biological reproducibility was not directly addressed, but technical replication error appeared minimal.

In the case of this clone: Its antigen is not known.

Unstimulated regulatory T cells (CD4+CD25+CD127-), CD4+CD25- non-regulatory cells, CD4 and CD8 cells were FACS-sorted from thawed PBMCs. The germline V gene has CDR1 SEHNR and CDR2 FQNEAQ (reference sequence). This CDR3 is built from 14 residues. V lost 2 bases and J lost 8, with 12 bases in between. Produced via immunoSEQ multiplex PCR; TCRdb's table is partial and in-frame only. Among 200,000 to 300,000 clones listed, approximately 83% were seen once. Sequencing was carried out using CD4+ T cells from blood. The rearrangement uses TRBV7-9 and TRBJ1-4; perhaps TRBD1 as D (6 bases). The receptor's source is a human donor in good health. In nucleotides, the CDR3 is TGTGCCAGCAGCTTAAAAGCAGGGGACGAAAAACTGTTTTTT. Its translation: CASSLKAGDEKLFF.